This record concerns one T cell receptor (beta chain) sequence. The sample belongs to a study of shared clonotypes between healthy human individuals. Across the whole study: Samples came from two female and a few male donors aged 18 to 49.

The ends lost 5 bases at V and 3 bases at J; junction bases unmatched: 3. Germline V gene sequence: CDR1 SGHNT, CDR2 YENEEA. The CDR3 has 15 amino acids. The run depth of the assay was deep. With ten immunoSEQ deep assay plates, unsorted PBMC DNA underwent sequencing. TCRdb's copy holds only in-frame clones and misses some; the assay was immunoSEQ multiplex PCR. The sample yields 450,000 to 500,000 clones, 81% seen once. Participating donors were healthy, HIV-negative adults free of recent acute infections or vaccinations. This receptor was identified in a woman aged 40 to 55 in good health. Some clones in this sample may be carry-over from other donors' samples. The chain combines TRBV11-3 with TRBJ2-2; 10 bases are shared with TRBD1. The sample comprised PBMCs. The CDR3 DNA follows: TGTGCCAGCAGCCCCGGGACAGGGGACACCGGGGAGCTGTTTTTT. It specifies CASSPGTGDTGELFF. Complete variable domain (other parts from reference TRBV11-3 and TRBJ2-2): EAGVVQSPRYKIIEKKQPVAFWCNPISGHNTLYWYLQNLGQGPELLIRYENEEAVDDSQLPKDRFSAERLKGVDSTLKIQPAELGDSAVYLCASSPGTGDTGELFFGEGSRLTVL.